This record looks at one TCR beta chain sequence and its context. Its antigen remains unknown. This sample is part of a study of blood T cells in healthy people across ages. Overall study results and limits: It was found that TCR beta diversity correlated strongly with the percentage of naive T cells. Possibly confounding the expanded clonotype changes was the fact that donor CMV status was unknown.

The CDR3 is 15 residues long. Trimming stripped 6 bases from V and 8 bases from J, with 22 bases between. Germline values: CDR1 DFQATT, CDR2 SNEGSKA (reference sequence). A second PCR of roughly 6 to 12 cycles used a sample-barcoded 5' primer and a J-beta primer mix. TCRdb processed the 5' RACE reads anew with MiXCR; each CDR3 protein has one entry. The sample consists of 1.5 million to 2 million distinct CDR3 sequences, approximately 40% of them appearing once. The origin of this receptor is a human donor in good health. The chain combines TRBV20-1 with TRBJ1-4; D may be TRBD1 (5 bases). Sequencing used blood. The CDR3, as DNA: TGCAGTGCCACTTTTCCCGGGACCTGGGGAGAAAAACTGTTTTTT. It specifies CSATFPGTWGEKLFF.